This T cell receptor beta chain was identified during a study of T cells after yellow fever vaccination. Study conclusions and caveats: Abundant contaminating clonotypes from the bulk population could appear in FACS-sorted repertoires. The secondary response was weaker, and its peak arrived faster, on day 5 versus 15. Booster sampling recovered most clones from primary vaccination (96% CD4, around 90% CD8).

This clonotype appeared many times. Its antigen is still unknown. Making TCR cDNA involved 5'RACE template switching, which added UMIs and a universal primer site. TCRdb re-called the 5' RACE reads through MiXCR, storing one row per CDR3 protein. The table includes 110,000 to 150,000 distinct CDR3 sequences, under 8% detected once. Germline lookup yields CDR1 MDHEN and CDR2 SYDVKM. The length of the CDR3 is 14 residues. Trimming took 3 bases from V and 1 from J, leaving 10 bases between them. Sequences were derived from CD4+ T cells sorted from PBMCs, sampled 10 days after the yellow fever booster vaccination. The TCR originated in a man aged 25-45 years who received the YFV17D yellow fever vaccine. This chain joins TRBV28 and TRBJ2-7; D could derive from TRBD1 or TRBD2 (6 bases each). CDR3 protein: CASSFVGGSYEQYF. The CDR3 DNA sequence: TGTGCCAGCAGTTTTGTAGGGGGGTCCTACGAGCAGTACTTC.